Listed below are T cell receptor beta chains from one sample, sequenced in a study of blood T cell repertoires in COVID-19. This table comes from immunoSEQ multiplex PCR, and its TCRdb copy is limited to in-frame clones, with some not included. In the table there are around 260,000 clones, 70% to 90% of which are singletons. Sequenced material: peripheral blood. The receptors were sampled from a man aged 30 to 39 with active or convalescent COVID-19. Both conserved end residues are part of each CDR3. The D gene is left open where the match is weak. Some rows have no size entry. The others give once, few or many, or a class for an expanded clone.

D,V,J,size,DNA,CDR3
-,TRBV6-5,TRBJ1-1,-,TGTGCCAACCAACTGCGACAGGCAAACACTGAAGCTTTCTTT,CANQLRQANTEAFF
TRBD2,TRBV3-1/TRBV3-2,TRBJ2-3,-,TGTGCCAGCAGCCACCCCACAACTAGCGGGGGGGTGGATCATACGCAGTATTTT,CASSHPTTSGGVDHTQYF
-,TRBV11-2,TRBJ1-1,few,TGTGCCAGCAGCTTAGAGGGCGCGGGCGCTGAAGCTTTCTTT,CASSLEGAGAEAFF
TRBD1,TRBV18,TRBJ2-2,-,TGTGCCAGCTCACCGGCCGGACAGGTGGACACCGGGGAGCTGTTTTTT,CASSPAGQVDTGELFF
-,TRBV7-8,TRBJ1-5,-,TGTGCCAGCAGCTTAGGTGGCGGTCAGCCCCAGCATTTT,CASSLGGGQPQHF
TRBD2,TRBV7-2,TRBJ2-1,-,TGTGCCAGCAGCTTAACGGCTAGCGGGGGACTAAGCTCCTACAATGAGCAGTTCTTC,CASSLTASGGLSSYNEQFF
TRBD1,TRBV13,TRBJ2-5,-,TGTGCCAGCAGCCTAAGGGACAGGGGACCACAAGAGACCCAGTACTTC,CASSLRDRGPQETQYF
-,TRBV7-6,TRBJ1-1,-,TGTGCCAGCAGCTTAGCGGAGGCGGGGGCTGAAGCTTTCTTT,CASSLAEAGAEAFF
-,TRBV30,TRBJ1-5,-,TGTGCCTGGTCTCCCGCGATAAATCAGCCCCAGCATTTT,CAWSPAINQPQHF
TRBD1,TRBV15,TRBJ1-5,few,TGTGCCACCAGCAGAGGCCTGACAGGGTCAGATCAGCCCCAGCATTTT,CATSRGLTGSDQPQHF
-,TRBV19,TRBJ1-1,-,TGTGCCAGTAGTATAGTCCAGGCCAACACTGAAGCTTTCTTT,CASSIVQANTEAFF
TRBD2,TRBV29-1,TRBJ2-7,-,TGCAGCGTCATACTTACACGGGGGGGTTTCCACGAGCAGTACTTC,CSVILTRGGFHEQYF
TRBD2,TRBV10-3,TRBJ2-7,-,TGTGCCATCAGCGAGACTAGCTTCTACGAGCAGTACTTC,CAISETSFYEQYF
TRBD1,TRBV6-5,TRBJ2-2,-,TGTGCCAGCAGTTTGACAGGGTCGGCCGGGGAGCTGTTTTTT,CASSLTGSAGELFF
-,TRBV2,TRBJ2-5,-,TGTGCCAGCAGTGAGGGCCGGATGTACCAAGAGACCCAGTACTTC,CASSEGRMYQETQYF
TRBD1,TRBV27,TRBJ2-1,-,TGTGCCAGCAGCCGTGGGGGACAGGGGGCAGTAACGGGCAATGAGCAGTTCTTC,CASSRGGQGAVTGNEQFF
-,TRBV27,TRBJ2-7,-,TGTGCCAGCAGGACATCCCCCTACGAGCAGTACTTC,CASRTSPYEQYF
-,TRBV7-9,TRBJ2-5,few,TGTGCCAGCAGCTTGATTGTCGCGTCGGTGGGGGCCCAAGAGACCCAGTACTTC,CASSLIVASVGAQETQYF
-,TRBV12-3/TRBV12-4,TRBJ1-1,-,TGTGCCAGCAGCCTCGACAGAGACACTGAAGCTTTCTTT,CASSLDRDTEAFF
-,TRBV6-5,TRBJ1-1,-,TGTGCCAGCAGATCAGACAGCCTAGGAGCTTTCTTT,CASRSDSLGAFF
-,TRBV4-2,TRBJ1-5,-,TGTGCCAGCAGCCAAGTACTGGGAGGTCAGCCCCAGCATTTT,CASSQVLGGQPQHF
-,TRBV5-8,TRBJ2-1,-,TGTGCCAGCAGCATGACAGGTCCCAATGAGCAGTTCTTC,CASSMTGPNEQFF
-,TRBV6-5,TRBJ1-5,-,TGTGCCAGCCAGGAGGGATTTTCGCGAAATCAGCCCCAGCATTTT,CASQEGFSRNQPQHF
TRBD1,TRBV9,TRBJ1-2,-,TGTGCCAGCAGCACCAGACAGGGGGTTTATGGCTACACCTTC,CASSTRQGVYGYTF